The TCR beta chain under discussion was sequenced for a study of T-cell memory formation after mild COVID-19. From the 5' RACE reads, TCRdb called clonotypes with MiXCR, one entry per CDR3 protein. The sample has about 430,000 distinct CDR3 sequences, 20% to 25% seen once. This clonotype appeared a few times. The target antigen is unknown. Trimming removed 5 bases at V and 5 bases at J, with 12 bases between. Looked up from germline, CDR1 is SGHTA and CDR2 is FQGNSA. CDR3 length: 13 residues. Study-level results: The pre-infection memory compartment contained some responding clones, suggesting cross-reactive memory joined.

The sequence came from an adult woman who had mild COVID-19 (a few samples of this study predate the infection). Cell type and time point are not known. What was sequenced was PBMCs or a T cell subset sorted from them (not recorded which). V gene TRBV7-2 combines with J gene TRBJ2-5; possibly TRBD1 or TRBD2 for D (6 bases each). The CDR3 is CASSTGRQETQYF. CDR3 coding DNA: TGTGCCAGCAGCACAGGGAGGCAGGAGACCCAGTACTTC.